This T cell receptor (beta chain) was sequenced for a study of shared clonotypes between healthy human individuals (dated by TCRdb to the early 2020s). About the full investigation: The cohort included a few men and a couple of women between 18 and 49 years of age. To estimate repertoire size and how much clonotype sharing occurs between individuals, the study deeply sequenced the blood TCR repertoires of five healthy adults. Different laboratories and diverse techniques were used to prepare libraries and sequence TCR repertoires, to increase sequencing depth and limit assay-specific biases. For each donor, CD4 naive and CD4 memory were each given three plates, CD8 naive was given two plates, and CD8 memory was given one plate. Between about 0.85 and 9.5 billion PBMCs per donor were obtained by leukapheresis.

TCR CDR3 regions were amplified from genomic DNA by multiplex PCR using the deep immunoSEQ assay. Genomic DNA extracted from each cell subset was distributed evenly over all wells of several immunoSEQ 96-well plates, and each plate served as one replicate. Each replicate PCR for sorted subsets received about 200 ng genomic DNA, equal to roughly 30,000 T cell genomes. The purified libraries were quantified using a Qubit 3.0 fluorometer, sized with a Bioanalyzer 2100, and then quantified again using the KAPA Library Quantification kit. Every immunoSEQ 96-well plate was sequenced on a separate single-read 150-cycle Illumina NextSeq 550 flow cell. The original pipeline was this. Because only junctional sequences without quality scores were contained in the immunoSEQ output, filtering matching that applied to full-length reads could not be performed. To assign V/J genes and CDR3, sequences were annotated using PyIR, a Python wrapper for IgBLAST v1.9, with IMGT germline references. Reads with weak V/J assignments (E-value above 1e-6), missing CDR3, stop codons, out-of-frame junctions, or ambiguous translated residues were removed. A V3J clonotype was defined by an identical inferred V gene, J gene, and CDR3 amino acid sequence. Percentage overlap between repertoires was calculated by dividing the number of shared unique clonotypes by the size of the smaller repertoire. Three approaches were used to assess repertoire richness: RTK rarefaction, the Chao1 estimator, and Recon v2.1 estimates of unobserved clonotypes. Generation probabilities for all TCRbeta clonotypes obtained by the gDNA method from a few donors were computed using OLGA. This is the immuneACCESS table as TCRdb keeps it, with only in-frame sequences that have V and J called. A part of the clones is gone; compared with another copy, unresolved V genes explain less than half, and the rest is unexplained. V, J and clone size are taken as reported in that table, and D and trimming were inferred from the DNA itself. For this sample there are over a million clones; about four fifths appear just once. Of the sample, more than 0.45% is held by the ten largest clones.

This clone was picked up one time. Its antigen is currently not known. The record has no base qualities; no much larger clone is one base away. Results the study describes overall, beyond this receptor: Sampling was restricted to blood, and TCR repertoires in tissues likely differ from the TCR repertoires found in blood. Across a few donors, roughly 5.4% of naive CD4, approximately 3.6% of naive CD8, around 2.5% of memory CD4, and 0.4% of memory CD8 clonotypes were shared. Rarefaction of sorted-subset datasets indicated incomplete sequencing despite the large sequencing depth. Based on pairwise subsampling, the degree of clonotype sharing among donors was expected to be affected by sequencing depth. Naive subsets generally had larger estimated clonotype richness than memory subsets. Because the study included only a small number of donors, the genetic and exposure-history diversity represented was limited. Compared with non-shared clonotypes, clonotypes shared by all four sorted-subset donors had higher generation probabilities.

The germline V gene provides CDR1 MRHNA and CDR2 SNTAGT. The CDR3 starts with the cysteine, ends with the phenylalanine, and has 13 residues. Here the CDR3 DNA is all that survives: 39 bases in frame from base 1. V gives up 6 bases and J gives up 4 bases, and the segment between their germline ends measures 12 bases. The donors were healthy, HIV-negative adults who had no recently reported acute infections or vaccinations. Only Caucasian adults living in Nashville, Tennessee, USA were represented among the donors. CD4+ T cells were enriched by magnetic negative selection, after which naive cells were positively selected on CD45RA and the negative fraction was taken as the memory subset. Blood was obtained by leukapheresis, after which PBMCs were separated by Ficoll-Histopaque density gradient centrifugation and cryopreserved in liquid nitrogen vapor phase. Analytical flow cytometry was used to check the purity and quantity of each magnetically sorted T cell population. Genomic DNA was isolated from every sorted fraction and measured by UV absorbance on a Nanodrop 2000c.

The chain is assembled from TRBV6-4 and TRBJ1-1; the D gene is not confidently resolved. Sequenced material: memory CD4+ T cells from PBMCs. The sample's cell subset or site label, in plain terms: CD45RA-negative fraction. The source of this sequence is a man younger than 30 in good health. Some clones in this sample may be carry-over from other donors' samples. DNA sequence: TGTGCCAGCAGGATGGACTTGGGCACTGAAGCTTTCTTT. It codes for CASRMDLGTEAFF.